This T cell receptor beta chain was captured by sequencing in a study of response to subunit inactivated influenza vaccine. There are 11 residues in the CDR3. The V end lost 7 bases, the J end lost 9 bases, and 9 bases lay between the germline ends. Per the germline V gene, CDR1 is SNHLY and CDR2 is FYNNEI. This clonotype was observed a few times. TCRdb analysed the RT-PCR reads with MiXCR anew, one entry per CDR3 protein. The data hold just under 550,000 distinct CDR3 sequences, with approximately 24% observed a single time. These data also formed part of another study, on T cells expressing NK-cell markers. From that paper: 5'RACE template switching with UMIs produced the TCR beta cDNA.

The chain uses TRBV2 and TRBJ2-2; the D gene is possibly TRBD2 (6 bases). The TCR was taken from a man aged 45-60 years who received an inactivated influenza vaccine. The material was CD4+ T cells sorted from PBMCs, obtained about 11 days after vaccination. CDR3 in amino acids: CASTGVRELFF. The DNA of the CDR3 is TGTGCCAGCACGGGGGTGAGGGAGCTGTTTTTT. Complete variable domain (other parts from reference TRBV2 and TRBJ2-2): EPEVTQTPSHQVTQMGQEVILRCVPISNHLYFYWYRQILGQKVEFLVSFYNNEISEKSEIFDDQFSVERPDGSNFTLKIRSTKLEDSAMYFCASTGVRELFFGEGSRLTVL.